This T cell receptor beta chain was captured in a study of T cell changes during pregnancy in multiple sclerosis. Only in-frame clones appear in the TCRdb table, and some are missing; sequencing was by immunoSEQ multiplex PCR. The sample contains about 110,000 clones, 85% to 95% of which appear only once. The source was peripheral blood, collected after pregnancy. This receptor was identified in a female donor with multiple sclerosis, enrolled in a pregnancy study.

Here the CDR3 reads CASSLELAADTQYF. The CDR3 DNA is TGTGCCAGCAGCTTGGAACTAGCGGCAGATACGCAGTATTTT. This rearrangement joins TRBV5-4 to TRBJ2-3, with TRBD2 identical over 8 bases. V was pared by 0 bases and J by 4 bases, with 1 base of the junction left unmatched. The CDR3 spans 14 residues. CDR1 and CDR2 from the germline V gene are SGHNT and YYREEE (reference sequence).